The present TCR beta chain was sequenced within a study of T cells after yellow fever vaccination. The CDR3 extends over 16 amino acids. V lost 1 base and J 0 bases, leaving 10 bases between the germline ends. CDR1 and CDR2 (germline): SEHNR, FQNEAQ (reference sequence). This clonotype was observed at least ten times. Each CDR3 protein is one row after TCRdb ran MiXCR on the 5' RACE reads. The top ten hold 0.73% of the sample, which has about 140,000 distinct CDR3 sequences, about 7.7% seen once. Material: CD4+ T cells sorted from PBMCs, obtained 5 days after the yellow fever booster vaccination. This TCR derives from a man younger than 45 who received the YFV17D yellow fever vaccine. The chain couples TRBV7-9 to TRBJ2-1; D is unresolved. The chain's CDR3 is CASSLVPIRSYNEQFF. CDR3 DNA: TGTGCCAGCAGCTTAGTACCGATCCGCTCCTACAATGAGCAGTTCTTC.